This entry lists 24 T cell receptor beta chains sequenced from one sample in a study of a mutant IDH1 vaccine in newly diagnosed glioma. Repertoires were generated with immunoSEQ multiplex PCR, while TCRdb's copy carries only in-frame clones and drops some. The repertoire consists of about 61,000 clones, with about 80% occurring once and the leading ten covering about 6%. No antigen is known for these receptors. The time point: week 11, during vaccination. Doses consisted of 300 ug of mutant IDH1 20-mer peptide each, paired with topical imiquimod. The source was PBMCs, collected from a glioma patient whose treatment included an IDH1 peptide vaccine. These TCRs come from a man aged 45-65 years with glioma.

This chain connects TRBV19 to TRBJ1-2; perhaps TRBD1 as D (5 bases). Germline CDR1 and CDR2: LNHDA and SQIVND (reference sequence). CDR3 length: 13 residues. The V gene lost 4 bases and the J gene lost 6 bases, with 12 bases spanning the gap. The CDR3 loop reads CASSTGGGNGYTF. CDR3 in DNA: TGTGCCAGTAGTACAGGCGGGGGGAATGGCTACACCTTC.

The V and J genes are TRBV28 and TRBJ2-1, with 9 positions matching TRBD2. Germline V gene data show CDR1 as MDHEN and CDR2 as SYDVKM. V lost 6 bases to trimming and J lost 0 bases; unmatched junction nucleotides: 6. CDR3 length equals 16 residues. The CDR3 here is CASSVHSGSSYNEQFF. The CDR3 DNA reads TGTGCCAGCAGCGTCCATAGCGGGAGCTCCTACAATGAGCAGTTCTTC.

The sample holds a few counts of this clone. The chain has TRBV7-2 and TRBJ1-1; D might be TRBD1 (6 bases). The V gene's germline CDR1 is SGHTA and CDR2 FQGNSA. Trimming shortened V by 4 bases and J by 0 bases, and 21 bases separated the two germline ends. The length of the CDR3 is 18 residues. The CDR3 sequence: CASSSAGQLNFMNTEAFF. CDR3 nucleotide sequence: TGTGCCAGCAGCTCCGCAGGACAGCTTAACTTCATGAACACTGAAGCTTTCTTT.

This chain joins TRBV30 and TRBJ2-7; weak D call: TRBD2 (5 bases). The CDR3 has 13 residues. CDR1 and CDR2 (germline): GTSNPN, SVGIG (reference sequence). V shed 8 bases and J shed 0 bases, with 14 bases lying between them. CDR3 DNA: TGTGCCACACTTCGGGCGGGCTCCTACGAGCAGTACTTC. Its protein product is CATLRAGSYEQYF. The complete variable domain, with remaining parts taken from reference TRBV30 and TRBJ2-7, reads SQTIHQWPATLVQPVGSPLSLECTVEGTSNPNLYWYRQAAGRGLQLLFYSVGIGQISSEVPQNLSASRPQDRQFILSSKKLLLSDSGFYLCATLRAGSYEQYFGPGTRLTVT.

The chain combines TRBV27 with TRBJ2-7; weak D call: TRBD2 (6 bases). The CDR3 sequence is 14 residues long. Looked up from germline, CDR1 is MNHEY and CDR2 is SMNVEV (reference sequence). V was shortened by 4 bases and J by 2 bases, with 12 bases between the two germline ends. The CDR3 loop is CASSWSGGAYEQYF. For the CDR3, the DNA is TGTGCCAGCAGTTGGTCCGGAGGGGCCTACGAGCAGTACTTC.

Comments on this clone: Mismatch with germline at one junction end may stem from a read error. The rearrangement joins TRBV5-6 to TRBJ2-3; D gene uncertain. CDR1 is SGHDT and CDR2 is YYEEEE in the germline V gene. The CDR3 loop spans 12 amino acids. Here the CDR3 reads CASRFDGQTEDF. DNA for the CDR3: TGTGCCAGCAGGTTCGATGGGCAGACCGAGGATTTT.

V is TRBV19 and J is TRBJ1-1; D not certain. The germline gives CDR1 LNHDA, CDR2 SQIVND (reference sequence). The CDR3 totals 11 residues. The V end lost 5 bases, the J end lost 7 bases, and 8 bases lay between the germline ends. The CDR3 loop is CASSSGGEAFF. In DNA, the CDR3 is TGTGCCAGTAGTTCCGGTGGTGAAGCTTTCTTT.

V gene TRBV30 combines with J gene TRBJ2-5; TRBD1 aligns across 9 bases. Looked up from germline, CDR1 is GTSNPN and CDR2 is SVGIG (reference sequence). This CDR3 is 17 amino acids long. J gave up 7 bases and V 3 bases, and 18 bases lay outside the gene matches. In nucleotides, the CDR3 is TGTGCCTGGAGCCCCGGACAGGGGAAAAACCAAGAGATGACCCAGTACTTC. Its protein is CAWSPGQGKNQEMTQYF.

CDR3 in DNA: TGTGCCAGCAGTTTTGGGACAGGCTCCTCCGGGGAGCTGTTTTTT. It yields the protein CASSFGTGSSGELFF. V gene TRBV27 combines with J gene TRBJ2-2, with TRBD1 matching 8 bases. The CDR3 contains 15 residues. The J segment lost 6 bases and the V segment lost 3 bases, leaving 6 bases of the junction unmatched. CDR1 is MNHEY, CDR2 SMNVEV, per germline (reference sequence).

The table lists this clone with a few counts. The V and J genes are TRBV7-9 and TRBJ1-1; no firm D call. The CDR3 has 13 amino acids. Between the trimmed V and J ends, which lost 2 bases and 1 base, there was a span of 5 bases. CDR1 SEHNR and CDR2 FQNEAQ come from the germline V gene (reference sequence). As DNA, the CDR3 is TGTGCCAGCAGCTTAACAGCGAACACTGAAGCTTTCTTT. Translation gives CASSLTANTEAFF.

This clone occurred once. The chain employs TRBV9 and TRBJ2-2; 11 bases are a match to TRBD2. V shed 3 bases and J 4 bases; nucleotides not matched to a gene: 8. The CDR3 extends over 17 amino acids. The germline V gene has CDR1 SGDLS and CDR2 YYNGEE. Written as DNA, the CDR3 is TGTGCCAGCAGCGCCCTGACTAGCGGGGCCTTCACCGGGGAGCTGTTTTTT. It specifies CASSALTSGAFTGELFF.

This chain links TRBV6-1 with TRBJ1-6; D is unclear. This CDR3 has 14 amino acids. The ends were cut back, 6 bases at V and 7 bases at J, with 13 bases in the middle. Germline V gene data show CDR1 as MNHNS and CDR2 as SASEGT. The CDR3 DNA is TGTGCCAGCAGCCCCGGACCGGGCAATTCACCCCTCCACTTT. It yields the protein CASSPGPGNSPLHF.

The chain combines TRBV19 with TRBJ2-1; a weak D match, TRBD1 (5 bases). V was trimmed by 2 bases and J by 8 bases, leaving 16 bases between them. This CDR3 has 15 residues. Looked up from germline, CDR1 is LNHDA and CDR2 is SQIVND (reference sequence). This CDR3 is CASSIIQTGSDEQFF. Here the CDR3 DNA reads TGTGCCAGTAGTATAATTCAAACAGGATCCGATGAGCAGTTCTTC.

The chain joins TRBV19 to TRBJ1-2, with TRBD1 matching 8 bases. There are 17 residues in the CDR3. The V and J ends lost 2 bases and 3 bases, in that order; junction bases with no gene match: 11. The V gene's germline CDR1 is LNHDA and CDR2 SQIVND (reference sequence). This CDR3 reads CASSIFGQGYKYYGYTF. In nucleotides, the CDR3 is TGTGCCAGTAGTATATTTGGACAGGGATACAAGTACTATGGCTACACCTTC. The entire variable domain, with the rest obtained from reference TRBV19 and TRBJ1-2, is as follows: DGGITQSPKYLFRKEGQNVTLSCEQNLNHDAMYWYRQDPGQGLRLIYYSQIVNDFQKGDIAEGYSVSREKKESFPLTVTSAQKNPTAFYLCASSIFGQGYKYYGYTFGSGTRLTVV.

This rearrangement joins TRBV6-5 to TRBJ2-3, with D tentatively TRBD1 or TRBD2 (5 bases each). Trimming stripped 4 bases from V and 3 bases from J, with 8 bases between. The CDR3 length is 13 residues. The germline V gene has CDR1 MNHEY and CDR2 SVGAGI. The DNA for the CDR3 is TGTGCCAGCAGTTGGGGGATAACAGATACGCAGTATTTT. Amino acid sequence: CASSWGITDTQYF.

V and J are TRBV19 and TRBJ1-6; no reliable D call. The CDR3 is 14 amino acids. Germline-derived CDR1 and CDR2 are LNHDA and SQIVND (reference sequence). The ends were cut back, 5 bases at V and 0 bases at J, with 5 bases in the middle. Written as DNA, the CDR3 is TGTGCCAGTAGTCCGAGCTCCTATAATTCACCCCTCCACTTT. Protein sequence: CASSPSSYNSPLHF.

This clone appeared a single time. The chain couples TRBV7-8 to TRBJ2-7; 7 bases map to TRBD2. The CDR3 has 14 residues. V gave up 5 bases and J gave up 4 bases; unmatched junction bases: 8. CDR1 is SGHVS and CDR2 is FQNEAQ in the germline V gene. The CDR3 DNA is TGTGCCAGCAGCCCGGGGACTACCTATTACGAGCAGTACTTC. Amino acids: CASSPGTTYYEQYF.

This clone was recorded once. This rearrangement joins TRBV7-2 to TRBJ2-1; the D gene could be TRBD1 or TRBD2 (5 bases each). CDR3 length: 14 amino acids. Germline V gives CDR1 SGHTA, CDR2 FQGNSA. V lost 6 bases, J lost 9 bases, and 18 bases lay in between. The CDR3 loop reads CASSTGTRHGEQFF. As DNA, the CDR3 is TGTGCCAGCAGTACCGGGACCCGGCATGGTGAGCAGTTCTTC.

This chain connects TRBV2 to TRBJ1-1; D gene ambiguous. Germline loops: CDR1 SNHLY, CDR2 FYNNEI. This CDR3 is 13 amino acids long. V was cut by 6 bases and J by 4 bases, with 12 bases left in between. CDR3 in DNA: TGTGCCAGCAGCGGGCATATGGGCACTGAAGCTTTCTTT. Translating it yields CASSGHMGTEAFF.

This clone was seen only once. The chain couples TRBV15 to TRBJ1-2; TRBD1 agrees at 7 bases. The ends lost 0 bases at V and 4 bases at J; junction bases unmatched: 8. This CDR3 region has 16 residues. CDR1 is LNHNV, CDR2 YYDKDF, per germline (reference sequence). The CDR3 DNA sequence: TGTGCCACCAGCAGAGATATGGGGGACAGCAGCTATGGCTACACCTTC. Translating it yields CATSRDMGDSSYGYTF. Using reference TRBV15 and TRBJ1-2 for the parts outside the CDR3, the full variable domain is DAMVIQNPRYQVTQFGKPVTLSCSQTLNHNVMYWYQQKSSQAPKLLFHYYDKDFNNEADTPDNFQSRRPNTSFCFLDIRSPGLGDTAMYLCATSRDMGDSSYGYTFGSGTRLTVV.

The chain couples TRBV7-2 to TRBJ1-1, with D possibly matching TRBD1 (5 bases). There are 14 residues in the CDR3. The ends were cut back, 2 bases at V and 3 bases at J, with 10 bases in the middle. The V gene's germline CDR1 is SGHTA and CDR2 FQGNSA. CDR3 DNA: TGTGCCAGCAGCTTACAGGGTGGGGACACTGAAGCTTTCTTT. Its translation is CASSLQGGDTEAFF.

The chain couples TRBV10-3 to TRBJ1-4, with 7 positions matching TRBD1. J was trimmed by 6 bases and V by 0 bases; bases with no gene match: 7. The germline V gene encodes CDR1 ENHRY and CDR2 SYGVKD. There are 16 residues in the CDR3. In nucleotides, the CDR3 is TGTGCCATCAGTGAGTCCGAAGGACAGGATTATGAAAAACTGTTTTTT. Amino acid sequence: CAISESEGQDYEKLFF.

V gene TRBV5-1 combines with J gene TRBJ2-5; D is perhaps TRBD1 or TRBD2 (5 bases each). This CDR3 contains 16 residues. With 4 bases removed from V and 1 base from J, the gap between germline ends came to 17 bases. Germline assignment: CDR1 SGHRS and CDR2 YFSETQ. The CDR3 DNA sequence: TGCGCCAGCAGCCCAGGGCCCGTAGGGACCCAAGAGACCCAGTACTTC. Amino acids: CASSPGPVGTQETQYF.

This clone is medium-sized (0.01 to 0.1%) in the sample. The chain is built from TRBV5-6 and TRBJ1-1; the match to TRBD1 covers 8 bases. With 4 bases clipped from V and 4 bases from J, the junction kept 6 bases outside the gene matches. CDR3 size: 14 residues. Germline CDR1 reads SGHDT; CDR2 reads YYEEEE. CDR3 in amino acids: CASSTQTGVTEAFF. CDR3 bases: TGTGCCAGCAGCACACAGACAGGGGTCACTGAAGCTTTCTTT.